This T cell receptor beta chain stems from a study of blood T cells in healthy people across ages. Points from the study as a whole: Higher diversity, along with more naive CD4+ cells, distinguished long-lived donors from aged donors.

About this clonotype: Its antigen is unknown.

A second about 7 to 12 cycle PCR used barcoded and J-beta primers. One entry per CDR3 protein results from TCRdb running MiXCR on the 5' RACE reads. Among over 1.5 million distinct CDR3 sequences listed, around 48% were seen once. This receptor was identified in a woman aged 40 to 50 in good health. The sequenced sample was blood.

The CDR3 nucleotides are TGTGCCAGCACCCGGCGAGCGGGAGAAGAGACCCAGTACTTC. It is translated as CASTRRAGEETQYF. The chain is built from TRBV4-2 and TRBJ2-5; 8 nucleotides line up with TRBD2. Germline assignment: CDR1 LGHNA and CDR2 YNFKEQ. V shed 7 bases and J 3 bases; nucleotides not matched to a gene: 7. CDR3 length: 14 amino acids.